Following are 26 T cell receptor beta chains from one sample sequenced in a study of human T cells and chemical hapten exposure. TCRdb reprocessed the RACE reads with MiXCR, giving one entry per CDR3 protein. The data hold 180,000 or so distinct CDR3 sequences, with around 15% observed a single time. Time point here: patch test 1, 2 weeks after DPC sensitization. Treatment defined: therapeutic diphenylcyclopropenone sensitization with weekly scalp DPC. The starting material was whole blood, obtained in connection with sensitization to the hapten diphenylcyclopropenone (DPC). The receptors here all came from a woman under 40 with alopecia areata. Some clones in this sample may be carry-over from other donors' samples.

This chain uses TRBV24-1 with TRBJ2-3; D ambiguous. CDR1 and CDR2 from the germline V gene are KGHDR and SFDVKD. V was shortened by 4 bases and J by 0 bases, with 19 bases between the two germline ends. The CDR3 is 18 amino acids. The CDR3 DNA sequence: TGTGCCACCAGTGAACCACCTGGTATCCGATACAGCACAGATACGCAGTATTTT. Translated: CATSEPPGIRYSTDTQYF.

In this sample, this clonotype turned up a few times. V and J are TRBV21-1 and TRBJ1-6; no DNA check was done on the table's D call, TRBD1. TRBV21-1 is a known pseudogene. The length of the CDR3 is 14 residues. DNA for the CDR3: TGTGCCAGCAGCCTGGACAGGGGGAGATCACCCCTCCACTTT. It specifies CASSLDRGRSPLHF.

The rearrangement uses TRBV5-6 and TRBJ1-5, with D tentatively TRBD1 (6 bases). Trimming stripped 1 base from V and 4 bases from J, with 15 bases between. This CDR3 region has 16 residues. Germline V lookup: CDR1 SGHDT, CDR2 YYEEEE. The CDR3 sequence is CASSLRQGLGNQPQHF. CDR3 DNA: TGTGCCAGCAGCTTGCGGCAGGGGCTGGGAAATCAGCCCCAGCATTTT.

The chain recombines TRBV28 with TRBJ2-5, with D possibly matching TRBD1 (5 bases). Between the trimmed V and J ends, which lost 1 base and 3 bases, there was a span of 9 bases. CDR3 size: 14 residues. CDR1 is MDHEN, CDR2 SYDVKM, per germline. The CDR3 DNA reads TGTGCCAGCAGTTTATACAGGAGAAAAGAGACCCAGTACTTC. The encoded protein is CASSLYRRKETQYF.

This clonotype was seen more than once but under ten times. The V gene is TRBV20-1, the J gene TRBJ2-7; D not resolved. The V gene lost 0 bases and the J gene lost 0 bases, with 9 bases spanning the gap. The germline V gene has CDR1 DFQATT and CDR2 SNEGSKA (reference sequence). The CDR3 consists of 14 residues. The chain's CDR3 is CSAREARNSYEQYF. As DNA, the CDR3 is TGCAGTGCTAGAGAGGCCAGGAACTCCTACGAGCAGTACTTC.

The chain carries TRBV7-3 and TRBJ2-3, with 10 nucleotides matching TRBD2. The junction had 6 bases not matched to a gene; V was cut back by 5 bases and J by 7 bases. The CDR3 has 14 amino acids. Germline V gene sequence: CDR1 SGHTA, CDR2 FQGTGA. CDR3 sequence reads: CASSIAGGWNTQYF. DNA for the CDR3: TGTGCCAGCAGCATAGCGGGAGGCTGGAATACGCAGTATTTT.

The V call is TRBV14, the J call TRBJ1-3; D remains ambiguous. The CDR3 length is 15 residues. V gave up 2 bases and J gave up 1 base, with 9 bases separating them. Germline V gene lookup returns CDR1 SGHDN and CDR2 FVKESK. In DNA, the CDR3 is TGTGCCAGCAGCCAACTGGGGAGGTCTGGAAACACCATATATTTT. The encoded protein is CASSQLGRSGNTIYF.

This clonotype was detected many times. This chain links TRBV7-9 with TRBJ2-3; TRBD1 might be the D (6 bases). The length of the CDR3 is 17 residues. V lost 5 bases to trimming and J lost 2 bases, with 20 bases between them. The germline V gene has CDR1 SEHNR and CDR2 FQNEAQ (reference sequence). In nucleotides, the CDR3 is TGTGCCAGCAGCAAGGGGACAACTCAGATTTACACAGATACGCAGTATTTT. The encoded protein is CASSKGTTQIYTDTQYF. The full variable domain, completed using reference TRBV7-9 and TRBJ2-3, is DTGVSQNPRHKITKRGQNVTFRCDPISEHNRLYWYRQTLGQGPEFLTYFQNEAQLEKSRLLSDRFSAERPKGSFSTLEIQRTEQGDSAMYLCASSKGTTQIYTDTQYFGPGTRLTVL.

This clonotype was detected ten times or more. The chain is built from TRBV28 and TRBJ2-1; the match to TRBD1 covers 11 bases. V lost 5 bases, J lost 9 bases, and 9 bases stayed unmatched. This CDR3 region has 15 residues. The germline V gene has CDR1 MDHEN and CDR2 SYDVKM. CDR3 loop: CASSIPGQGVSEQFF. In nucleotides, the CDR3 is TGTGCCAGCAGTATACCGGGACAGGGGGTCAGTGAGCAGTTCTTC.

This clonotype has at least ten counts. This chain connects TRBV30 to TRBJ1-4; D possibly corresponds to TRBD1 (5 bases). Looked up from germline, CDR1 is GTSNPN and CDR2 is SVGIG (reference sequence). V was cut by 4 bases and J by 8 bases, with 14 bases left in between. The CDR3 is made up of 13 amino acids. The CDR3 nucleotides are TGTGCCTGGACCCTTGGGGGTCCGGAAAAACTGTTTTTT. It encodes CAWTLGGPEKLFF.

V is TRBV9 and J is TRBJ2-7, with 9 bases fitting TRBD2. Germline CDR1 reads SGDLS; CDR2 reads YYNGEE. V was clipped by 4 bases and J by 3 bases; unmatched bases: 8. CDR3 length: 15 amino acids. In DNA form, the CDR3 reads TGTGCCAGCAGCTCTACTAGCGGGCCCCTCTACGAGCAGTACTTC. This gives the protein CASSSTSGPLYEQYF.

V is TRBV6-5 and J is TRBJ2-1; no definite D call. Germline V gives CDR1 MNHEY, CDR2 SVGAGI. The V gene lost 3 bases and the J gene lost 0 bases, with 12 bases spanning the gap. This CDR3 has 16 amino acids. The CDR3 loop reads CASSYRLTSSYNEQFF. CDR3 nucleotide sequence: TGTGCCAGCAGTTATAGACTTACCAGCTCCTACAATGAGCAGTTCTTC.

This chain joins TRBV7-8 and TRBJ2-1, with 9 bases aligning to TRBD1. Germline CDR1 is SGHVS and CDR2 is FQNEAQ. This CDR3 has 16 amino acids. After removal of 3 bases from V and 4 bases from J, the junction contained 7 bases not matched to a gene. CDR3 DNA sequence: TGTGCCAGCAGCTTCCCGACAGGGGGGCCATACAATGAGCAGTTCTTC. It yields the protein CASSFPTGGPYNEQFF. The variable domain in full, completed from reference TRBV7-8 and TRBJ2-1, reads GAGVSQSPRYKVAKRGQDVALRCDPISGHVSLFWYQQALGQGPEFLTYFQNEAQLDKSGLPSDRFFAERPEGSVSTLKIQRTQQEDSAVYLCASSFPTGGPYNEQFFGPGTRLTVL.

This clonotype showed up just a few times. The chain carries TRBV20-1 and TRBJ2-2; D gene ambiguous. Germline V gene sequence: CDR1 DFQATT, CDR2 SNEGSKA (reference sequence). Trimming left V 6 bases short and J 0 bases short, with 17 bases between. The CDR3 sequence is 16 residues long. The CDR3 spells CSAPTVRATNTGELFF. CDR3 sequence (DNA): TGCAGTGCGCCAACGGTCCGTGCTACGAACACCGGGGAGCTGTTTTTT.

This clonotype was seen a handful of times. The chain has TRBV6-2 or TRBV6-3 and TRBJ2-3, with TRBD2 matching over 8 bases. Germline CDR1 MNHEY, CDR2 SVGEGT. V lost 5 bases, J lost 3 bases, and 7 bases stayed unmatched. The CDR3 has 15 residues. For the CDR3, the DNA is TGTGCCAGCAGTGCGGGACTAGGTGGAACAGATACGCAGTATTTT. Amino acids: CASSAGLGGTDTQYF.

In this sample, this clonotype turned up a few times. This chain links TRBV7-3 with TRBJ2-3; no clear D. The CDR3 is made up of 15 amino acids. Per the germline V gene, CDR1 is SGHTA and CDR2 is FQGTGA. Trimming pared 2 bases from V and 6 bases from J, leaving 15 bases between. CDR3 loop: CASSLDAGPRDTQYF. For the CDR3, the DNA is TGTGCCAGCAGCTTAGATGCTGGACCCCGGGATACGCAGTATTTT. The full variable domain, with the rest looked up from reference TRBV7-3 and TRBJ2-3, is GAGVSQTPSNKVTEKGKYVELRCDPISGHTALYWYRQSLGQGPEFLIYFQGTGAADDSGLPNDRFFAVRPEGSVSTLKIQRTERGDSAVYLCASSLDAGPRDTQYFGPGTRLTVL.

This clonotype showed up many times. The chain couples TRBV27 to TRBJ1-2, with no clear D. Trimming removed 3 bases at V and 2 bases at J, with 7 bases between. This CDR3 contains 13 residues. CDR1 is MNHEY, CDR2 SMNVEV, per germline (reference sequence). In DNA, the CDR3 is TGTGCCAGCAGTTTCAGTCAGAACTATGGCTACACCTTC. Translated: CASSFSQNYGYTF.

In its sample, this clonotype was seen once. The chain has TRBV25-1 and TRBJ2-7; D remains ambiguous. The CDR3 runs to 12 residues. V lost 4 bases, J lost 2 bases, and 6 bases lay in between. Germline V gene lookup returns CDR1 MGHDK and CDR2 SYGVNS. The CDR3 nucleotides read TGTGCCAGCAGTGGACACCCCTACGAGCAGTACTTC. It is translated as CASSGHPYEQYF.

Worth noting for this clonotype: The final CDR3 position lacks the conserved phenylalanine or tryptophan, pointing to a likely read error. Here the CDR3 DNA reads TGCAGTGCTAGAGATGAAACCAGGGGCAATTCACCCCTCCACATT. Protein: CSARDETRGNSPLHI. This chain links TRBV20-1 with TRBJ1-6, with D possibly being TRBD1 (6 bases). V was pared by 0 bases and J by 7 bases, with 13 bases between. The V gene's germline CDR1 is DFQATT and CDR2 SNEGSKA (reference sequence). The CDR3 runs to 15 residues.

The V call is TRBV3-1, the J call TRBJ1-5; TRBD1 might be the D (5 bases). V gave up 1 base and J gave up 11 bases, with 15 bases separating them. Germline CDR1 and CDR2: LGHDT and YNNKEL (reference sequence). CDR3 length: 14 amino acids. The CDR3 spells CASSQGRDRAAQHF. CDR3 bases: TGTGCCAGCAGCCAAGGAAGGGACCGGGCGGCCCAGCATTTT.

This clonotype was seen ten or more times. The rearrangement uses TRBV6-2 or TRBV6-3 and TRBJ2-7; TRBD1 matches at 11 bases. The CDR3 length is 15 residues. CDR1 is MNHEY and CDR2 is SVGEGT in the germline V gene. The J segment lost 7 bases and the V segment lost 4 bases, leaving 9 bases of the junction unmatched. The CDR3 here is CASSSGQGAWGEQYF. The CDR3 nucleotides are TGTGCCAGCAGTTCCGGACAGGGGGCGTGGGGTGAGCAGTACTTC.

This chain joins TRBV27 and TRBJ1-1, with D maybe TRBD1 (5 bases). Trimming took 6 bases from V and 1 from J, leaving 12 bases between them. The CDR3 has 14 residues. From germline, CDR1 is MNHEY and CDR2 SMNVEV (reference sequence). In DNA form, the CDR3 reads TGTGCCAGCAGCCAACTAACAGGGAACACTGAAGCTTTCTTT. It encodes CASSQLTGNTEAFF.

V is TRBV7-9 and J is TRBJ2-3; the D is unclear. This CDR3 spans 15 amino acids. The ends were cut back, 0 bases at V and 5 bases at J, with 12 bases in the middle. Germline V gene data show CDR1 as SEHNR and CDR2 as FQNEAQ (reference sequence). The CDR3, as DNA: TGTGCCAGCAGCTTAGCCCCGGCAGAGAAAGATACGCAGTATTTT. Amino acid sequence: CASSLAPAEKDTQYF.

The table lists this clonotype with a few counts. This chain links TRBV12-3 or TRBV12-4 with TRBJ1-1; 8 bases map to TRBD1. The V gene end was trimmed by 4 bases and the J gene end by 4 bases; junction bases not matched to a gene: 5. The CDR3 extends over 14 amino acids. Here the CDR3 DNA reads TGTGCCAGCAGTTCATCAACAGGGGGCACTGAAGCTTTCTTT. Translating it yields CASSSSTGGTEAFF.

In this sample, this clonotype turned up many times. This chain joins TRBV27 and TRBJ2-3; TRBD2 matches at 13 bases. Germline CDR1 is MNHEY and CDR2 is SMNVEV (reference sequence). With V trimmed by 3 bases and J by 1 base, 4 bases remained unmatched. The CDR3 runs to 17 residues. DNA for the CDR3: TGTGCCAGCAGTTTCCTTGGACTAGCGGGGGGCACAGATACGCAGTATTTT. As protein: CASSFLGLAGGTDTQYF.

The gene calls are TRBV19 and TRBJ1-5; D remains unclear. The CDR3 has 13 amino acids. Germline V gives CDR1 LNHDA, CDR2 SQIVND (reference sequence). The ends were cut back, 4 bases at V and 4 bases at J, with 8 bases in the middle. The CDR3 loop reads CASSTSSNQPQHF. The CDR3 bases are TGTGCCAGTAGTACATCGTCGAATCAGCCCCAGCATTTT.